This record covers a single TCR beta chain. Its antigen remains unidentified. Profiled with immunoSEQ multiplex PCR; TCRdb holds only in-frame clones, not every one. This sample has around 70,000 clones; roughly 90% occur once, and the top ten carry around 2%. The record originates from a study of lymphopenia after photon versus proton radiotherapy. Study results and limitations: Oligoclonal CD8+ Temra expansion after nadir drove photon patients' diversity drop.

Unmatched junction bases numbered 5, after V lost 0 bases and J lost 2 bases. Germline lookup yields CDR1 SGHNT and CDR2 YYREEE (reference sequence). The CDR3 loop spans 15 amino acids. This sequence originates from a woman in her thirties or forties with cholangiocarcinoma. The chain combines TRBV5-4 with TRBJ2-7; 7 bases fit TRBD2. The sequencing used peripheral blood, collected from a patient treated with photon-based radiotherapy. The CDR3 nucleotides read TGTGCCAGCAGCTTGGCCGGGAGGAGAACCTACGAGCAGTACTTC. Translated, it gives CASSLAGRRTYEQYF.